Listed below are T cell receptor beta chains from one sample, sequenced in a study of CD8+CD57+ T cells in acquired aplastic anemia. TCRdb itself ran the reads through MiXCR, one entry per CDR3 protein. The sample has 200,000 or so distinct CDR3 sequences; around 66% are singletons. The sample taken for sequencing was sorted CD4+, CD8+, or CD8+CD57+ T cells (not recorded which) from PBMCs. The receptors were gathered from a human donor with severe aplastic anemia or a healthy control (not recorded which). Both conserved end residues are part of each CDR3. D genes are given only for firm matches. A row's size may be missing; if present it is once, few, many or a size class.

size,D,J,V,CDR3,DNA
-,TRBD1,TRBJ2-1,TRBV4-3,CASSQDGDRGHLNEQFF,TGCGCCAGCAGCCAAGATGGGGACAGGGGGCATTTAAATGAGCAGTTCTTC
-,-,TRBJ1-2,TRBV7-2,CASSYQGTEMGYTF,TGTGCCAGCAGCTACCAGGGGACTGAGATGGGCTACACCTTC
-,-,TRBJ2-1,TRBV20-1,CSGSGSFDEQFF,TGCAGCGGTAGCGGATCTTTCGATGAGCAGTTCTTC
-,TRBD2,TRBJ2-7,TRBV7-9,CASSFRGLAVPQYEQYF,TGTGCCAGCAGCTTCCGGGGACTAGCCGTACCCCAATACGAGCAGTACTTC
-,-,TRBJ1-1,TRBV12-3/TRBV12-4,CASSLGVHNTEAFF,TGTGCCAGCAGTCTAGGGGTACACAACACTGAAGCTTTCTTT
-,-,TRBJ2-7,TRBV5-6,CASSPWTRTYEQYF,TGTGCCAGCAGCCCCTGGACACGAACCTACGAGCAGTACTTC
many,-,TRBJ2-1,TRBV19,CASSIASRSSYNEQFF,TGTGCCAGTAGTATAGCGTCCAGGAGCTCCTACAATGAGCAGTTCTTC
many,-,TRBJ2-7,TRBV7-3,CASSSGGGYEQYF,TGTGCCAGCAGCTCAGGGGGGGGTTACGAGCAGTACTTC
-,-,TRBJ1-6,TRBV19,CASSTGRRDSPLHF,TGTGCCAGTAGTACGGGGAGGAGGGATTCACCCCTCCACTTT
many,-,TRBJ1-1,TRBV7-8,CASSFSRDYHTEAFF,TGTGCCAGCAGCTTCTCTCGGGACTACCACACTGAAGCTTTCTTT
-,TRBD1,TRBJ2-7,TRBV11-2,CASSLEPGGGQYF,TGTGCCAGCAGCTTAGAACCAGGGGGCGGGCAGTACTTC
-,-,TRBJ2-7,TRBV7-9,CASSLAGSGGAGEQYF,TGTGCCAGCAGCTTAGCCGGGTCGGGGGGCGCGGGGGAGCAGTACTTC
-,-,TRBJ1-5,TRBV2,CASQVDRTFNQPQHF,TGTGCCAGCCAAGTTGACAGGACTTTCAATCAGCCCCAGCATTTT
-,TRBD2,TRBJ2-7,TRBV20-1,CSARGGGVYEQYF,TGCAGTGCTAGAGGTGGGGGGGTCTACGAGCAGTACTTC
-,-,TRBJ2-7,TRBV29-1,CSFEGGRCYEQYF,TGCAGCTTTGAGGGAGGAAGGTGCTACGAGCAGTACTTC
-,-,TRBJ2-5,TRBV19,CASGWRNQETQYF,TGTGCCAGTGGATGGAGAAACCAAGAGACCCAGTACTTC
-,-,TRBJ1-1,TRBV20-1,CSARKVIDTEAFF,TGCAGTGCTAGAAAGGTCATAGACACTGAAGCTTTCTTT
-,TRBD1,TRBJ2-7,TRBV10-3,CAISESGTDEQYF,TGTGCCATCAGTGAGTCAGGGACAGACGAGCAGTACTTC
-,-,TRBJ2-2,TRBV7-6,CASSLGRFTGELFF,TGTGCCAGCAGCTTAGGTCGGTTCACCGGGGAGTTGTTTTTT
few,-,TRBJ2-1,TRBV9,CASSVNPRGNEQFF,TGTGCCAGCAGCGTAAACCCCCGGGGGAATGAGCAGTTCTTC
-,TRBD2,TRBJ2-5,TRBV10-3,CAISEGLAKETQYF,TGTGCCATCAGTGAGGGACTAGCGAAAGAGACCCAGTACTTC
many,TRBD2,TRBJ2-7,TRBV7-8,CASSLAVGTSYEQYF,TGTGCCAGCAGCTTAGCCGTAGGGACTAGCTACGAGCAGTACTTC
-,TRBD1,TRBJ2-1,TRBV10-3,CAISESLWSGQEDNEQFF,TGTGCCATCAGTGAGTCTTTATGGAGCGGACAGGAAGACAATGAGCAGTTCTTC
-,-,TRBJ2-1,TRBV7-9,CASSSRGVREYNEQFF,TGTGCCAGCAGTTCCAGGGGGGTTCGGGAATACAATGAGCAGTTCTTC
once,-,TRBJ2-3,TRBV24-1,CATSERLVVHTQYF,TGTGCCACCAGTGAACGACTAGTTGTGCATACGCAGTATTTT
-,-,TRBJ1-2,TRBV7-9,CASSSSEWGADYGYTF,TGTGCCAGCAGCTCATCGGAATGGGGGGCGGACTATGGCTACACCTTC
few,-,TRBJ2-7,TRBV12-3/TRBV12-4,CASSYLTGNEQYF,TGTGCCAGCAGTTACCTTACAGGGAACGAGCAGTACTTC
few,-,TRBJ2-2,TRBV7-3,CASSLEAAYTGELFF,TGTGCCAGCAGCTTAGAGGCAGCTTACACCGGGGAGCTGTTTTTT
few,-,TRBJ1-1,TRBV11-3,CASSLEQAEAFF,TGTGCCAGCAGCTTAGAGCAGGCTGAAGCTTTCTTT